This T cell receptor beta chain was captured in a study of CD8 T cells in ankylosing spondylitis. Study results and limitations: Clones tied to disease were said to be significantly enriched in matched ankylosing spondylitis synovial fluid. Apparently characteristic of ankylosing spondylitis blood was a TCR beta motif (eight highly homologous variants).

On this clonotype: Antigen: not known.

Researchers built TCR beta libraries using quantitative 5'-RACE with molecular barcodes. MiXCR was run by TCRdb on the 5' RACE reads, yielding one entry per CDR3 protein. The data hold a few hundred thousand distinct CDR3 sequences, with less than 25% observed a single time. There are 14 residues in the CDR3. CDR1 WSHSY and CDR2 SAAADI come from the germline V gene. V was shortened by 6 bases and J by 4 bases, with 16 bases between the two germline ends. This TCR was sampled from a female donor with ankylosing spondylitis or in good health (not recorded which). Source material: blood, either unsorted or a sorted T cell fraction (not recorded which). The J gene is TRBJ2-7, the V gene TRBV10-2; perhaps D is TRBD1 or TRBD2 (5 bases each). CDR3 sequence reads: CASRDRVGVYEQYF. DNA for the CDR3: TGCGCCAGCAGGGACCGAGTGGGGGTATACGAGCAGTACTTC.